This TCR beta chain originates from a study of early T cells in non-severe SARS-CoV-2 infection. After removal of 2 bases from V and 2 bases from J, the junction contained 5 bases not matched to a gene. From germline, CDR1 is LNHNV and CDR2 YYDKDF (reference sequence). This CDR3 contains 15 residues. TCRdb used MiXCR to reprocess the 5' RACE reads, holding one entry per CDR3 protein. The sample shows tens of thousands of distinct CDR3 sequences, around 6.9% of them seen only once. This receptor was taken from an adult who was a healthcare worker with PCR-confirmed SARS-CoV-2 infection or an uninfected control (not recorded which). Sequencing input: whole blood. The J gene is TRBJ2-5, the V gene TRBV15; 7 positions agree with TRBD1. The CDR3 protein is CATSRLPGQQETQYF. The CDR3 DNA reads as TGTGCCACCAGCAGATTACCGGGACAGCAAGAGACCCAGTACTTC. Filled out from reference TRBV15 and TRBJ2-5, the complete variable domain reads DAMVIQNPRYQVTQFGKPVTLSCSQTLNHNVMYWYQQKSSQAPKLLFHYYDKDFNNEADTPDNFQSRRPNTSFCFLDIRSPGLGDTAMYLCATSRLPGQQETQYFGPGTRLLVL.